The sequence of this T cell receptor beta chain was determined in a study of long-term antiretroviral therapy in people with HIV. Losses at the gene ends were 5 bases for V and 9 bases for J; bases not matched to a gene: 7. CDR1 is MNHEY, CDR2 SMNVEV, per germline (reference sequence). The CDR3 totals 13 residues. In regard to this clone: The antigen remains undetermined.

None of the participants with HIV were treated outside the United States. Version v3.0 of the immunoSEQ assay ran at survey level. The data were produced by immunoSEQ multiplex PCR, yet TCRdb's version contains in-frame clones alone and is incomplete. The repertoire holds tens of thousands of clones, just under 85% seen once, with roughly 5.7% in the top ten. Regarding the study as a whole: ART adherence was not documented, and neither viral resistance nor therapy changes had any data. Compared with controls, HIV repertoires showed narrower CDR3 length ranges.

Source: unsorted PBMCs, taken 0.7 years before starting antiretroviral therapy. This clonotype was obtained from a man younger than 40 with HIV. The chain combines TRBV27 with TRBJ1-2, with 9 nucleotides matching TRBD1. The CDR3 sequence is CASSPLGTGSYTF. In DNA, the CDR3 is TGTGCCAGCAGTCCTCTCGGGACAGGGAGCTACACCTTC.